Sequencing of this TCR beta chain was carried out in a study of shared clonotypes between healthy human individuals. Looking at the study overall: CD8 memory received one plate per donor, CD8 naive two, CD4 memory three and CD4 naive three.

TCRdb's table, derived via immunoSEQ multiplex PCR, lists solely in-frame clones and lacks some. The sample records about 1.1 million clones, around 78% being singletons. Into CD45RA+ naive and CD45RA-negative memory subsets, the CD4+ cells were split. The CDR3 sequence is 16 residues long. Germline V gene lookup returns CDR1 SGHRS and CDR2 YFSETQ. Trimming removed 5 bases from V and 7 bases from J; junction bases left unmatched: 9. Overall study findings and caveats: Naive CD4 clonotypes overlapped across a handful of donors at around 4.8%. Sampling used blood alone; tissue repertoires probably differ.

A remark on this clone: Its antigen is currently unknown.

The specimen sequenced was memory CD4+ T cells from PBMCs. Subset described: CD45RA-negative fraction. This clonotype was sampled from a young man in good health. Some clones in this sample may be carry-over from other donors' samples. J is TRBJ1-6 and V is TRBV5-1; TRBD1 aligns across 10 bases. The CDR3 is CASRYSEGQGNSPLHF. In nucleotides, the CDR3 is TGCGCCAGCAGATACTCGGAGGGACAGGGGAATTCACCCCTCCACTTT.